Below, one T cell receptor beta chain is given with its context. Its antigen is still unknown. The data were obtained in a study of T cell clones after liver transplantation. Repertoires were generated with immunoSEQ multiplex PCR, while TCRdb's copy carries only in-frame clones and drops some. The data contain about 2,200 clones, roughly 31% of them seen just once; the ten biggest clones take up 15% to 20%. TCRbeta sequences of proliferating CFSE-low MLR cells were labeled alloreactive. The origin of this receptor is a human patient who received a liver transplant. Some T cells may trace back to the graft donor. The sequenced sample consisted of CD8+ T cells from cultured PBMCs.

CDR3 sequence: CASSLLAGSEQYF. CDR3 in DNA: TGTGCCAGCAGTTTGCTAGCGGGATCCGAGCAGTACTTC. The V and J genes are TRBV28 and TRBJ2-7; TRBD2 aligns across 9 bases. CDR1 and CDR2 (germline): MDHEN, SYDVKM. Trimming cost V 3 bases and J 6 bases; bases outside gene matches: 3. CDR3 length: 13 amino acids.